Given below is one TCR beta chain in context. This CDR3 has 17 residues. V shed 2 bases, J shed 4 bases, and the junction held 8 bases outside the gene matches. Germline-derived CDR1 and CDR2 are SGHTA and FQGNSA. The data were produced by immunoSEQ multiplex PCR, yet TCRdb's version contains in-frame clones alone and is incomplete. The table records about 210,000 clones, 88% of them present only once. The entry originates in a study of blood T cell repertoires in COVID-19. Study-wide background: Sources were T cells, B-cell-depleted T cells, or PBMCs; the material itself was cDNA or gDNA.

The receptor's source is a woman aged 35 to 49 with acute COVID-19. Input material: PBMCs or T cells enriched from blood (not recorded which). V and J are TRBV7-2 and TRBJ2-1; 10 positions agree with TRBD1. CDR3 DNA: TGTGCCAGCAGCTTACGGGCCGGGACAGGGGCGTACAATGAGCAGTTCTTC. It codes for CASSLRAGTGAYNEQFF.